These 14 T cell receptor beta chains came from one sample sequenced in a study of regulatory T cells in long-lasting Graves disease. Combining iRepertoire HTBI primers with Arm-PCR of CDR3 regions, the authors built TCR beta libraries. TCRdb called the multiplex PCR reads again in MiXCR, with one record for every CDR3 protein. The sample holds hundreds of thousands of distinct CDR3 sequences, 16% seen once. Time point described: newly diagnosed GD, antithyroid drugs for less than 3 months. The TCR library was prepared using RNA isolated from PBMCs. The same sample was also studied in work on T cells in Graves' hyperthyroidism and ophthalmopathy.

This sample comprised peripheral blood mononuclear cells (PBMCs), obtained at new diagnosis, from a patient treated with antithyroid drugs. The receptors stem from a woman aged 25 to 45 with Graves disease.

This chain links TRBV5-1 with TRBJ1-2; 10 bases are shared with TRBD1. Germline V gene data show CDR1 as SGHRS and CDR2 as YFSETQ. The CDR3 spans 17 residues. After removal of 0 bases from V and 8 bases from J, the junction contained 13 bases not matched to a gene. The CDR3 coding sequence is TGCGCCAGCAGCTTGGTCGCCGGGACAGGGGCCTCCGGAGGCTACACCTTC. It codes for CASSLVAGTGASGGYTF.

Ten or more counts support this clonotype. The chain is built from TRBV6-2 or TRBV6-3 and TRBJ2-5; either TRBD1 or TRBD2 may supply D (5 bases each). The CDR3 is 15 amino acids. V lost 4 bases, J lost 4 bases, and 16 bases lay in between. Germline V gene lookup returns CDR1 MNHEY and CDR2 SVGEGT. The CDR3 nucleotides read TGTGCCAGCAGTTCGTTACCTGACAGCGGAGAGACCCAGTACTTC. Translating gives CASSSLPDSGETQYF.

This clonotype was counted ten times or more. The chain joins TRBV2 to TRBJ1-5; TRBD1 might be the D (6 bases). The germline gives CDR1 SNHLY, CDR2 FYNNEI. This CDR3 region has 17 residues. Trimming removed 0 bases at V and 1 base at J, with 13 bases between. DNA for the CDR3: TGTGCCAGCAGTGAAGCCCCAAAGGGGGGAAGCAATCAGCCCCAGCATTTT. This encodes CASSEAPKGGSNQPQHF.

CDR3 nucleotide sequence: TGTGCCAGCAGCTTCCCCGGGACCCGGAAAACTGAGCAGTTCTTC. It yields the protein CASSFPGTRKTEQFF. The rearrangement joins TRBV7-2 to TRBJ2-1; D may correspond to TRBD1 or TRBD2 (5 bases each). Germline values: CDR1 SGHTA, CDR2 FQGNSA. The V end was cut by 3 bases, the J end by 9 bases, with 18 bases between. The CDR3 length is 15 residues.

In its sample, this clonotype was seen many times. The V gene is TRBV7-3, the J gene TRBJ2-1, with D possibly being TRBD1 (5 bases). V lost 5 bases to trimming and J lost 9 bases, with 14 bases between them. The germline CDR1 and CDR2 sequences are SGHTA and FQGTGA. The CDR3 runs to 13 residues. The CDR3 is CASSNRPGTEQFF. The CDR3 coding sequence is TGTGCCAGCAGCAACAGGCCGGGCACTGAGCAGTTCTTC.

This clonotype was seen many times. V and J are TRBV7-9 and TRBJ1-4; no clear D gene. Trimming pared 4 bases from V and 4 bases from J, leaving 10 bases between. The CDR3 is 14 amino acids. Germline V gives CDR1 SEHNR, CDR2 FQNEAQ (reference sequence). The CDR3 sequence is CASSSRADNEKLFF. DNA of the CDR3: TGTGCCAGCAGCTCCCGGGCCGATAATGAAAAACTGTTTTTT.

This clonotype was counted many times. The chain links TRBV28 to TRBJ2-7, with 9 bases matching TRBD1. With 7 bases clipped from V and 6 bases from J, the junction kept 13 bases outside the gene matches. This CDR3 region has 15 residues. From germline, CDR1 is MDHEN and CDR2 SYDVKM. CDR3 region: CASTPNWDRDAEQYF. The CDR3 bases are TGTGCCAGCACCCCCAACTGGGACAGGGACGCCGAGCAGTACTTC. The full variable domain, completed using reference TRBV28 and TRBJ2-7, is DVKVTQSSRYLVKRTGEKVFLECVQDMDHENMFWYRQDPGLGLRLIYFSYDVKMKEKGDIPEGYSVSREKKERFSLILESASTNQTSMYLCASTPNWDRDAEQYFGPGTRLTVT.

This clonotype was detected only a few times. A much bigger clone sits one base away, suggesting this may be a read error. The J gene is TRBJ1-1, the V gene TRBV12-3 or TRBV12-4; D might be TRBD1 (5 bases). The CDR3 contains 17 residues. V lost 4 bases and J lost 4, with 22 bases in between. CDR3 sequence (DNA): TGTGCCAGCAGTTCGGCTACGGGACGGGGTGGGGGCACTGAAGCTTTCTTT. It encodes CASSSATGRGGGTEAFF.

This clonotype was recorded at least ten times. This sequence joins TRBV7-2 and TRBJ2-7; D is undetermined. The V end lost 5 bases, the J end lost 7 bases, and 21 bases lay between the germline ends. The germline V gene has CDR1 SGHTA and CDR2 FQGNSA. The CDR3 runs 15 residues. CDR3: CASSMEFTPSSEQYF. CDR3 DNA sequence: TGTGCCAGCAGCATGGAGTTTACACCCTCATCGGAGCAGTACTTC.

This clonotype was observed a handful of times. A junction boundary mismatches the germline segment, possibly from a read error. This chain joins TRBV7-7 and TRBJ2-3; the D gene is possibly TRBD2 (6 bases). The CDR3 extends over 16 amino acids. The germline gives CDR1 SSHAT, CDR2 FNYEAQ (reference sequence). CDR3 residues: CASSLVPGLHTDTQYF. Here the CDR3 DNA reads TGTGCTAGCAGCTTAGTGCCGGGACTTCACACAGATACGCAGTATTTT.

Turning to this clonotype: A much larger clone is a single base away; this may be a read error. V and J are TRBV20-1 and TRBJ2-7; 8 bases agree with TRBD1. This CDR3 is built from 14 residues. Germline values: CDR1 DFQATT, CDR2 SNEGSKA (reference sequence). The chain's CDR3 is CSARDVQGGDEQHF. The CDR3 bases are TGCAGTGCTAGAGACGTACAGGGGGGCGACGAGCAGCACTTC.

This clonotype was observed at least ten times. The rearrangement links TRBV28 to TRBJ2-3; D might be TRBD2 (6 bases). This CDR3 has 16 residues. Germline values: CDR1 MDHEN, CDR2 SYDVKM. V lost 1 base to trimming and J lost 0 bases, with 11 bases between them. CDR3 amino acids: CASSLSGAVSTDTQYF. The CDR3 nucleotides are TGTGCCAGCAGTTTATCGGGAGCGGTGAGCACAGATACGCAGTATTTT.

In its sample, this clonotype was seen a few times. The rearrangement uses TRBV20-1 and TRBJ2-2, with a possible D match to TRBD1 (5 bases). The length of the CDR3 is 15 residues. V was cut by 6 bases and J by 0 bases, with 14 bases left in between. The germline V gene has CDR1 DFQATT and CDR2 SNEGSKA (reference sequence). The CDR3 region has the DNA TGCAGTGCCAATGGTCAGGGTCCGAACACCGGGGAGCTGTTTTTT. It translates to CSANGQGPNTGELFF.

This clonotype was seen many times. The CDR3 protein is CASTQEGANYGYTF. The DNA of the CDR3 is TGTGCCAGCACCCAAGAGGGAGCGAACTATGGCTACACCTTC. The rearrangement uses TRBV2 and TRBJ1-2, with D uncertain. Per germline, CDR1 SNHLY and CDR2 FYNNEI. The CDR3 runs 14 residues. Trimming removed 7 bases from V and 2 bases from J, with 14 bases in between.